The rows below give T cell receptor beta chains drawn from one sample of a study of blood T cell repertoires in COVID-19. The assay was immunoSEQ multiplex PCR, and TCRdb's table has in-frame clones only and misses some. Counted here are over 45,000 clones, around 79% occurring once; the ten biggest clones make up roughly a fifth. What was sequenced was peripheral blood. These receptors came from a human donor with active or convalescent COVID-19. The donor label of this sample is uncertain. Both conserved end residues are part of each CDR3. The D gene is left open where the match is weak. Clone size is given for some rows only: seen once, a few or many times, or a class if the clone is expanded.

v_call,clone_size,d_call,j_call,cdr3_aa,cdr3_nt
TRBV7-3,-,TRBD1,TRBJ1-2,CASSLTATGGSFANYGYTF,TGTGCCAGCAGCTTAACGGCGACAGGGGGTTCATTCGCTAACTATGGCTACACCTTC
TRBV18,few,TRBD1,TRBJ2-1,CASSPGQGAYNEQFF,TGTGCCAGCTCCCCTGGACAGGGGGCTTACAATGAGCAGTTCTTC
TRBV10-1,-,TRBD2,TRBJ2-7,CASSATSGGNYEQYF,TGCGCCAGCAGTGCGACTAGCGGGGGGAACTACGAGCAGTACTTC
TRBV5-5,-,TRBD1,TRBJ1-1,CASSRRDSSNTEAFF,TGTGCCAGCAGCCGACGGGACAGCTCGAACACTGAAGCTTTCTTT
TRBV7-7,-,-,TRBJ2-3,CASSLGQTTTDTQYF,TGTGCCAGCAGCCTCGGACAGACGACCACAGATACGCAGTATTTT
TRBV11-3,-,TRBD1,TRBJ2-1,CASSLGQGEWEQFF,TGTGCCAGCAGCTTAGGGCAGGGGGAGTGGGAGCAGTTCTTC
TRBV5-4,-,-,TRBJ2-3,CASSLEYGSIGPDTQYF,TGTGCCAGCAGCTTGGAATACGGGAGTATAGGCCCAGATACGCAGTATTTT
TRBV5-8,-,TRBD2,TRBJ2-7,CASSLSRTSGEQYF,TGTGCCAGCAGCTTGTCGCGGACTAGCGGTGAGCAGTACTTC
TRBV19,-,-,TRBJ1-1,CASRDSEAFF,TGTGCCAGTAGAGACAGTGAAGCTTTCTTT
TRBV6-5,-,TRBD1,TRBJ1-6,CATEVGGQGLSPLHF,TGTGCCACCGAGGTAGGGGGACAGGGACTCTCACCCCTCCACTTT
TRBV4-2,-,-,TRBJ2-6,CASSQDLATGANVLTF,TGTGCCAGCAGCCAAGACCTAGCGACTGGGGCCAACGTCCTGACTTTC
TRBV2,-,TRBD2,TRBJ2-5,CASSRTSGETQYF,TGTGCCAGCAGCCGAACTAGCGGTGAGACCCAGTACTTC
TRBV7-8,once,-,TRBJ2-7,CASSGSSRYEQYF,TGTGCCAGCAGCGGGAGTAGTAGGTACGAGCAGTACTTC
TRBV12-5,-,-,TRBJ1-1,CASGNRDRTVAEAFF,TGTGCTAGTGGAAATCGCGACAGGACGGTGGCTGAAGCTTTCTTT
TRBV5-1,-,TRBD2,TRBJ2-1,CASSLEVTSGTLYNEQFF,TGCGCCAGCAGCTTGGAGGTGACTAGCGGGACCCTGTACAATGAGCAGTTCTTC
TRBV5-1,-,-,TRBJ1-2,CASTQPGQVYGYTF,TGCGCCAGCACTCAGCCGGGACAAGTCTATGGCTACACCTTC
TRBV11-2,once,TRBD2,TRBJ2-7,CASSSGRGREQYF,TGTGCCAGCAGCTCAGGGAGGGGCCGCGAGCAGTACTTC
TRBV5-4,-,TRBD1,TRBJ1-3,CASSPGSGTGKGGNTIYF,TGTGCCAGCAGCCCTGGCTCCGGGACAGGGAAAGGTGGAAACACCATATATTTT
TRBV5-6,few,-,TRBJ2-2,CASSTTGIGRELFF,TGTGCCAGCAGCACTACAGGGATTGGGCGGGAGCTGTTTTTT
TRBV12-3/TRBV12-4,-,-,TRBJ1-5,CASSLGDQPQHF,TGTGCCAGCAGTTTAGGAGATCAGCCCCAGCATTTT
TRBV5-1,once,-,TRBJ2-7,CASSLDPPGGANEQYF,TGCGCCAGCAGCTTGGATCCCCCCGGGGGAGCCAACGAGCAGTACTTC
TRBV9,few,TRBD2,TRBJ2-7,CASSVGTSGTMEQYF,TGTGCCAGCAGCGTGGGGACTAGCGGGACTATGGAGCAGTACTTC
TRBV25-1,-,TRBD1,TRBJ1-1,CASSGPGQMNTEAFF,TGTGCCAGCAGTGGCCCGGGACAGATGAACACTGAAGCTTTCTTT